This T cell receptor (beta chain) was sequenced in a study of T-cell reconstitution after alpha-beta-depleted transplantation in children. During its preparation, the TCRbeta library received unique molecular identifiers. MiXCR was run by TCRdb on the PCR reads, yielding one entry per CDR3 protein. The sample lists some 490,000 distinct CDR3 sequences; around 12% were seen once. The length of the CDR3 is 16 residues. The germline gives CDR1 SGHAT, CDR2 FQNNGV. The V end was cut by 0 bases, the J end by 1 base, with 13 bases between. The sample here was PBMCs from the stem cell graft donor, taken from the stem cell graft. V and J are TRBV11-2 and TRBJ2-7; tentative D call: TRBD1 (6 bases). The origin of this receptor is a human donor who donated a stem cell graft to a child with combined immunodeficiency. The CDR3 DNA is TGTGCCAGCAGCTTAGAGTGGTTGAGGGGGTCCTACGAGCAGTACTTC. This gives the protein CASSLEWLRGSYEQYF.